Each of the 15 T cell receptor beta chains below was sequenced from the same sample in a study of OX40 agonist ivuxolimab in advanced cancers. Sequencing was performed with immunoSEQ multiplex PCR; in TCRdb, only in-frame clones are kept and a portion is missing. The sample yields just under 85,000 clones, roughly 80% seen once. The starting material was CD4+ or CD8+ T cells sorted from blood, obtained in a trial of the OX40 agonist ivuxolimab. These receptor sequences come from an adult with an advanced solid tumor such as melanoma, head and neck, liver or kidney cancer.

This clone was recorded only once. The V call is TRBV9, the J call TRBJ1-4; maybe TRBD1 (6 bases). The CDR3 covers 14 residues. CDR1 and CDR2 (germline): SGDLS, YYNGEE. V dropped 3 bases and J dropped 10 bases, with 16 bases sitting between them. The CDR3 region is CASSARGATGKLFF. DNA of the CDR3: TGTGCCAGCAGCGCGAGGGGGGCAACGGGAAAACTGTTTTTT.

This chain uses TRBV11-2 with TRBJ1-2, with no clear D. V was clipped by 5 bases and J by 3 bases, with 16 bases between them. This CDR3 is 15 amino acids long. Per germline, CDR1 SGHAT and CDR2 FQNNGV. CDR3 sequence (DNA): TGTGCCAGCAGCCCCCAATCGCCGGTCGACTATGGCTACACCTTC. This translates into CASSPQSPVDYGYTF.

V and J are TRBV7-2 and TRBJ1-3; D is uncertain. Looked up from germline, CDR1 is SGHTA and CDR2 is FQGNSA. The CDR3 consists of 13 residues. Trimming took 2 bases from V and 4 from J, leaving 6 bases between them. CDR3 residues: CASSLQTGNTIYF. The CDR3 region has the DNA TGTGCCAGCAGCTTACAGACAGGAAACACCATATATTTT.

V is TRBV10-2 and J is TRBJ2-4; perhaps TRBD2 as D (7 bases). The CDR3 covers 14 residues. Germline CDR1 and CDR2: WSHSY and SAAADI. Between the trimmed V and J ends, which lost 7 bases and 8 bases, there was a span of 18 bases. For the CDR3, the DNA is TGCGCCAGCACAGAAGGGGGGGGAGGTTACATTCAGTACTTC. It encodes CASTEGGGGYIQYF.

The chain couples TRBV2 to TRBJ2-3; maybe TRBD1 (5 bases). V lost 6 bases and J 5 bases, leaving 6 bases between the germline ends. The germline V gene encodes CDR1 SNHLY and CDR2 FYNNEI. The CDR3 contains 11 residues. In nucleotides, the CDR3 is TGTGCCAGCAGCCAGGGAGATACGCAGTATTTT. It encodes CASSQGDTQYF.

The chain joins TRBV4-2 to TRBJ1-4; possibly TRBD1 for D (6 bases). With 1 base removed from V and 5 bases from J, the gap between germline ends came to 8 bases. From germline, CDR1 is LGHNA and CDR2 YNFKEQ. The CDR3 is 14 residues long. The CDR3 loop is CASSQGQGNEKLFF. CDR3 nucleotides: TGTGCCAGCAGCCAAGGCCAGGGGAATGAAAAACTGTTTTTT.

This chain links TRBV2 with TRBJ2-5, with 7 bases identical to TRBD1. Germline trimming cut 7 bases from V and 5 bases from J; bases unmatched to any gene: 10. This CDR3 comprises 14 residues. The germline V gene has CDR1 SNHLY and CDR2 FYNNEI. CDR3 loop: CASNRGGALETQYF. The CDR3 DNA sequence: TGTGCCAGCAACAGAGGGGGCGCGTTGGAGACCCAGTACTTC.

This chain uses TRBV29-1 with TRBJ1-2; D call uncertain. V lost 6 bases and J lost 1, with 15 bases in between. This CDR3 is built from 14 residues. Germline CDR1 reads SQVTM; CDR2 reads ANQGSEA. The CDR3 DNA is TGCAGCGTCTCGGACGGTGCGCGTAACTATGGCTACACCTTC. It encodes CSVSDGARNYGYTF.

This clone appeared once. In DNA form, the CDR3 reads TGCAGCGTTGAAGATCAGGGGACTAGCGGGGTATACAATGAGCAGTTCTTC. Amino acid sequence: CSVEDQGTSGVYNEQFF. The chain recombines TRBV29-1 with TRBJ2-1, with 13 bases fitting TRBD2. The V segment lost 0 bases and the J segment 4 bases; nucleotides outside the gene matches: 6. The CDR3 has 17 amino acids. Per germline, CDR1 SQVTM and CDR2 ANQGSEA.

The V gene is TRBV6-5, the J gene TRBJ2-2; no definite D call. The V end was cut by 5 bases, the J end by 6 bases, with 10 bases between. Germline CDR1 MNHEY, CDR2 SVGAGI. The CDR3 is made up of 13 amino acids. CDR3 in DNA: TGTGCCAGCAGTGCCCCCCTCGCCGGGGAGCTGTTTTTT. This codes for CASSAPLAGELFF.

This clone was detected only once. This sequence joins TRBV5-6 and TRBJ2-7; TRBD2 might be the D (5 bases). The length of the CDR3 is 15 residues. CDR1 and CDR2 from the germline V gene are SGHDT and YYEEEE. Trimming removed 3 bases at V and 4 bases at J, with 17 bases between. Here the CDR3 reads CASSWAGPTFYEQYF. The CDR3 nucleotides read TGTGCCAGCAGCTGGGCGGGTCCAACCTTTTACGAGCAGTACTTC.

CDR3 protein: CASRRQLTEAFF. Here the CDR3 DNA reads TGTGCCAGCAGAAGACAGCTCACTGAAGCTTTCTTT. The chain joins TRBV25-1 to TRBJ1-1; D possibly corresponds to TRBD1 (5 bases). Trimming stripped 6 bases from V and 4 bases from J, with 9 bases between. CDR1 and CDR2 from the germline V gene are MGHDK and SYGVNS. This CDR3 spans 12 amino acids.

CDR3 sequence reads: CASRSTSGVKAVGYEQYF. DNA for the CDR3: TGTGCCAGTAGGAGCACTAGCGGGGTGAAGGCTGTGGGCTACGAGCAGTACTTC. This rearrangement joins TRBV19 to TRBJ2-7; 10 bases match TRBD2. V lost 6 bases, J lost 3 bases, and 17 bases stayed unmatched. CDR3 length: 18 amino acids. Germline V CDR1 and CDR2: LNHDA, SQIVND (reference sequence).

This clone was seen a single time. The V and J genes are TRBV28 and TRBJ1-2, with D possibly TRBD1 on 5 matching bases. This CDR3 spans 16 amino acids. V was pared by 6 bases and J by 0 bases, with 17 bases between. CDR1 MDHEN and CDR2 SYDVKM come from the germline V gene. The CDR3 region has the DNA TGTGCCAGCAGCACTCGGGGGGACCTGGCTAACTATGGCTACACCTTC. Amino acids: CASSTRGDLANYGYTF.

This clone has just a few counts. This sequence joins TRBV7-9 and TRBJ1-6, with TRBD1 as a possible D gene (6 bases). The CDR3 spans 14 residues. V lost 6 bases and J lost 10, with 16 bases in between. Per the germline V gene, CDR1 is SEHNR and CDR2 is FQNEAQ (reference sequence). CDR3 coding DNA: TGTGCCAGCAGGGGGGGCAGGCATGGATCACCCCTCCACTTT. This codes for CASRGGRHGSPLHF.